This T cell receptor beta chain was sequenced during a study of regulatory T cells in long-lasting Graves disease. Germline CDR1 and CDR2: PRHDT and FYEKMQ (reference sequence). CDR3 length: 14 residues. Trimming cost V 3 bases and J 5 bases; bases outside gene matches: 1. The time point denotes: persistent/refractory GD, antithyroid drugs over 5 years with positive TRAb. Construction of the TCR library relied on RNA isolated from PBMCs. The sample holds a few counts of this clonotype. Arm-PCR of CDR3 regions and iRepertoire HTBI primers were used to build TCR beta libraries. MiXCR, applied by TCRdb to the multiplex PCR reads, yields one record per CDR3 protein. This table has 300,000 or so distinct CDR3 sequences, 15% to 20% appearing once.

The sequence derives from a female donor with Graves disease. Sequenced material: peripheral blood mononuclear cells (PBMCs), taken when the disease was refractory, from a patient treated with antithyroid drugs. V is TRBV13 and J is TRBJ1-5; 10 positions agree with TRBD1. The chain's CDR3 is CASSLGQGYQPQHF. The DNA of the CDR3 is TGTGCCAGCAGCTTGGGACAGGGGTATCAGCCCCAGCATTTT.